These 17 T cell receptor beta chains were sequenced from one sample in a study of PD-1 blockade in mismatch repair-deficient tumors. Sequencing was performed with immunoSEQ multiplex PCR; in TCRdb, only in-frame clones are kept and a portion is missing. The sample has 100,000 to 150,000 clones; 85% to 90% are singletons. The sequencing here drew on peripheral blood, taken 44 weeks after starting pembrolizumab. The receptors derive from an adult with mismatch repair-deficient cancer.

The chain has TRBV4-3 and TRBJ1-2; D gene uncertain. This CDR3 is 13 amino acids long. V was pared by 0 bases and J by 5 bases, with 7 bases between. In germline, CDR1 is LGHNA, CDR2 YSLEER. In DNA form, the CDR3 reads TGCGCCAGCAGCCAAGAGCCTTCTTATGGCTACACCTTC. It translates to CASSQEPSYGYTF.

V is TRBV4-1 and J is TRBJ2-6; perhaps D is TRBD1 or TRBD2 (6 bases each). V was shortened by 3 bases and J by 0 bases, with 15 bases between the two germline ends. CDR1 MGHRA and CDR2 YSYEKL come from the germline V gene. This CDR3 has 18 amino acids. As DNA, the CDR3 is TGCGCCAGCAGCCATTTAAGGGGGGTTGGCTCTGGGGCCAACGTCCTGACTTTC. Its translation: CASSHLRGVGSGANVLTF.

A single count supports this clone. The rearrangement joins TRBV13 to TRBJ2-3, with D unresolved. The length of the CDR3 is 13 residues. Between the trimmed V and J ends, which lost 1 base and 5 bases, there was a span of 7 bases. Germline V CDR1 and CDR2: PRHDT, FYEKMQ (reference sequence). The CDR3 DNA sequence: TGTGCCAGCAGCTTAGATAGGATAGATACGCAGTATTTT. Translating it yields CASSLDRIDTQYF.

This chain connects TRBV11-3 to TRBJ2-7; D is ambiguous. Germline V gene sequence: CDR1 SGHNT, CDR2 YENEEA. CDR3 length equals 14 residues. Trimming pared 5 bases from V and 2 bases from J, leaving 13 bases between. This CDR3 reads CASSPRLGPYEQYF. The CDR3 DNA is TGTGCCAGCAGCCCACGTTTGGGTCCCTACGAGCAGTACTTC.

For this clone: The junction differs from germline at one of its ends, possibly a read error. V and J are TRBV11-2 and TRBJ2-7; D gene unclear. CDR1 is SGHAT, CDR2 FQNNGV, per germline. The CDR3 totals 13 residues. The CDR3: CASSLDRPYEQYF. In DNA, the CDR3 is TGTGCCAGCAGCTTAGATAGACCTTACGAGCAGTACTTT.

In regard to this clone: Other DNA variants within this sample encode the same CDR3. The J gene is TRBJ2-3, the V gene TRBV30, with no clear D. This CDR3 contains 13 residues. V was cut by 1 base and J by 1 base, with 6 bases left in between. Germline CDR1 reads GTSNPN; CDR2 reads SVGIG (reference sequence). This CDR3 reads CAWSGVGTDTQYF. CDR3 sequence (DNA): TGTGCCTGGAGTGGAGTCGGCACAGATACGCAGTATTTT.

A single count supports this clone. The chain uses TRBV27 and TRBJ2-5; D call uncertain. CDR1 is MNHEY, CDR2 SMNVEV, per germline (reference sequence). Trimming left V 5 bases short and J 4 bases short, with 17 bases between. The CDR3 has 15 residues. Written as DNA, the CDR3 is TGTGCCAGCAGTGCGAATAGACATTTGACAGAGACCCAGTACTTC. Protein sequence: CASSANRHLTETQYF.

CDR3 loop: CASSLSNYNEQYF. Here the CDR3 DNA reads TGTGCCAGCAGCCTTTCAAACTATAACGAGCAGTACTTC. The chain employs TRBV11-2 and TRBJ2-7, with D unclear. The CDR3 sequence is 13 residues long. Germline loops: CDR1 SGHAT, CDR2 FQNNGV. Trimming removed 5 bases at V and 5 bases at J, with 13 bases between.

The table lists this clone with a few counts. The V call is TRBV4-1, the J call TRBJ2-7; D is ambiguous. Germline lookup yields CDR1 MGHRA and CDR2 YSYEKL. This CDR3 spans 13 amino acids. Between the trimmed V and J ends, which lost 1 base and 3 bases, there was a span of 7 bases. The CDR3, as DNA: TGCGCCAGCAGCCAAGTTGGGGTCTACGAGCAGTACTTC. Encoded protein: CASSQVGVYEQYF.

The chain employs TRBV7-8 and TRBJ2-5, with a weak D call TRBD1 (6 bases). The V gene lost 2 bases and the J gene lost 4 bases, with 14 bases spanning the gap. From germline, CDR1 is SGHVS and CDR2 FQNEAQ. This CDR3 has 15 amino acids. This CDR3 is CASSLNRAIGETQYF. Here the CDR3 DNA reads TGTGCCAGCAGCTTAAACAGGGCCATCGGAGAGACCCAGTACTTC.

This chain links TRBV7-2 with TRBJ2-3; D is possibly TRBD2 (6 bases). The germline gives CDR1 SGHTA, CDR2 FQGNSA. The CDR3 runs to 16 residues. V was trimmed by 2 bases and J by 0 bases, leaving 12 bases between them. The CDR3 coding sequence is TGTGCCAGCAGCTTAATCCCGGGAGCAAGCACAGATACGCAGTATTTT. Translating it yields CASSLIPGASTDTQYF.

A few counts support this clone. This rearrangement joins TRBV27 to TRBJ1-2; D call uncertain. Trimming shortened V by 2 bases and J by 7 bases, and 11 bases separated the two germline ends. The length of the CDR3 is 13 residues. Germline lookup yields CDR1 MNHEY and CDR2 SMNVEV (reference sequence). The CDR3 spells CASSLHSSRGYTF. Written as DNA, the CDR3 is TGTGCCAGCAGTTTACACAGTTCGCGTGGCTACACCTTC.

J is TRBJ2-3 and V is TRBV5-6; D gene ambiguous. CDR1 SGHDT and CDR2 YYEEEE come from the germline V gene. The CDR3 length is 18 residues. V gave up 0 bases and J gave up 0 bases, with 17 bases separating them. As DNA, the CDR3 is TGTGCCAGCAGCTTGGTTGCTTTCGGCGTCGCTAGCACAGATACGCAGTATTTT. It yields the protein CASSLVAFGVASTDTQYF.

The chain links TRBV30 to TRBJ2-7; TRBD2 is a possible D gene (6 bases). Trimming pared 1 base from V and 4 bases from J, leaving 8 bases between. The CDR3 loop spans 12 amino acids. Germline V lookup: CDR1 GTSNPN, CDR2 SVGIG (reference sequence). The CDR3 bases are TGTGCCTGGAGTGCCCTAGCGTACGAGCAGTACTTC. It encodes CAWSALAYEQYF. Full variable domain (rest looked up from reference TRBV30 and TRBJ2-7): SQTIHQWPATLVQPVGSPLSLECTVEGTSNPNLYWYRQAAGRGLQLLFYSVGIGQISSEVPQNLSASRPQDRQFILSSKKLLLSDSGFYLCAWSALAYEQYFGPGTRLTVT.

The chain employs TRBV27 and TRBJ2-1; 10 bases map to TRBD1. The length of the CDR3 is 16 residues. V shed 5 bases, J shed 2 bases, and the junction held 6 bases outside the gene matches. The V gene's germline CDR1 is MNHEY and CDR2 SMNVEV (reference sequence). The CDR3 here is CASSSTGTGAYNEQFF. The CDR3, as DNA: TGTGCCAGCAGTAGCACCGGGACAGGGGCCTACAATGAGCAGTTCTTC.

There are a few counts of this clone. The chain links TRBV11-2 to TRBJ1-3; D remains ambiguous. The CDR3 contains 14 residues. V dropped 6 bases and J dropped 1 base, with 10 bases sitting between them. The germline V gene encodes CDR1 SGHAT and CDR2 FQNNGV. CDR3 DNA: TGTGCCAGCAGTTCTCCTAATTCTGGAAACACCATATATTTT. Its protein is CASSSPNSGNTIYF.

J is TRBJ2-3 and V is TRBV19; D not certain. The V end lost 6 bases, the J end lost 0 bases, and 7 bases lay between the germline ends. The CDR3 length is 13 residues. Germline-derived CDR1 and CDR2 are LNHDA and SQIVND (reference sequence). The CDR3 spells CASRGGSTDTQYF. CDR3 in DNA: TGTGCCAGTAGGGGCGGCAGCACAGATACGCAGTATTTT.